This T cell receptor beta chain appears in the sequencing data of a study of regulatory T cells in long-lasting Graves disease. Study at large: Recently diagnosed Graves' patients had received antithyroid drugs for under 3 months.

Sequencing libraries for TCR beta were prepared with iRepertoire HTBI primers and Arm-PCR of CDR3 regions. TCRdb itself ran the multiplex PCR reads through MiXCR, one entry per CDR3 protein. The table lists about 540,000 distinct CDR3 sequences, roughly 14% of them singletons. The time point is: newly diagnosed GD, antithyroid drugs for less than 3 months. Extracted RNA from PBMCs served as the source of the TCR library. Diagnosis followed American Thyroid Association guidelines for Graves' disease. The CDR3 extends over 16 amino acids. The V gene's germline CDR1 is MRHNA and CDR2 SNTAGT. V gave up 2 bases and J gave up 1 base, with 12 bases separating them. The data also belong to a second study, concerning T cells in Graves' hyperthyroidism and ophthalmopathy. That report notes: Ophthalmopathy could be told apart from stable hyperthyroidism with a 13 V-J model.

The specimen was peripheral blood mononuclear cells (PBMCs), collected at new diagnosis, from a patient treated with antithyroid drugs. The chain carries TRBV6-4 and TRBJ2-1, with D perhaps matching TRBD1 or TRBD2 (5 bases each). This sequence was found in a man aged 25 to 40 with Graves disease. The CDR3 nucleotides read TGTGCCAGCAGTGACCTCCGGGACCCGTCCTACAATGAGCAGTTCTTC. It yields the protein CASSDLRDPSYNEQFF.